A single T cell receptor (beta chain) is shown here with its context. Its antigen remains unidentified. Per-base qualities were not stored, and no clone one base away is much larger. Between about 2013 and 2017, the patients underwent resection in either Japan or China. The histologic diagnosis of each case was independently confirmed on H&E slides by two lung cancer pathologists. For nucleic acid extraction, premalignant or tumor cells were enriched by macro-dissection following pathologic assessment. The AllPrep DNA/RNA FFPE Kit was used to isolate DNA from FFPE tissue. The immunoSEQ hsTCRbeta Kit was used to sequence TCR beta CDR3 regions from DNA. The original pipeline was this. The ImmunoSEQ Analyzer was used to analyse the TCR sequencing data. T cell clonality was defined as 1 minus Pielou's evenness computed on productive rearrangements. The inverse Simpson index, applied to productive templates, was used to measure T cell diversity. T cell density was expressed as TCR beta template counts normalized to usable DNA, with usable DNA estimated by amplifying and sequencing housekeeping genes. Two-sided Kruskal-Wallis tests were used to compare TCR metrics between histologic stages. TCRdb holds this immuneACCESS table with in-frame rearrangements only. Some clones are missing; in checked studies, unresolved V genes explain under half, and the rest has no known cause. V, J and clone size derive from that table, while D and trimming were established from the DNA sequence. This sample has 8,000 to 10,000 clones in its table, and 75% to 80% of those were observed once. The ten largest clones capture around 12% of the sample.

Including cysteine and phenylalanine, the CDR3 has 15 amino acids. The only DNA kept is the CDR3, 45 bases in frame from the first base. CDR1 and CDR2, looked up from the germline V gene, are LGHNA and YSLEER. V lost 5 bases and J lost 4 bases, and the count of bases not matched to a germline gene is 10. The data derive from a study of immune evolution from preneoplasia to lung adenocarcinoma (dated by TCRdb to the early 2020s). About the full investigation: HLA loss of heterozygosity was found in approximately 7% of AIS, under 18% of MIA and more than 25% of ADC lesions, and in no AAH lesions. The study profiled immune contexture across lung adenocarcinoma precursors and invasive adenocarcinoma using immune gene expression, TCR sequencing and multiplex immunofluorescence. Resected precursor lesions (AAH, AIS, MIA) and invasive adenocarcinomas were compared with paired morphologically normal lung tissue. Sample size was based on specimen availability rather than a prior power calculation. The immune data were integrated with whole exome sequencing and methylation data from the same cohort of nodules. The overall cohort comprised 40 to 60 patients with pulmonary nodules who underwent surgical resection. A total of over 50 patients contributed TCR sequencing data. It was reported in the study that roughly 100 samples were used for TCR sequencing. Class I HLA alleles were inferred from exome data with POLYSOLVER, and allele-specific HLA loss was detected with LOHHLA. Summary of the overall study and its limitations: KRAS-mutant nodules showed the highest T cell clonality compared with EGFR-mutant or double wild-type lesions. Because all patients were from Japan and China, applicability to Western populations was uncertain. Clonality was highest in normal lung, while later-stage lesions appeared to show lower clonality but higher T cell density and diversity. The findings reflected association rather than direct causation, and larger cohorts with long-term follow-up and longitudinal biopsies were considered necessary. Top T cell clone frequencies were highest in normal lung and appeared to decrease progressively from AAH through AIS, MIA and invasive adenocarcinoma.

Sequenced input: FFPE lung adenocarcinoma in situ tissue. Interpreted using the paper, the cell subset or site label stands for: preinvasive adenocarcinoma in situ (AIS). The V and J genes are TRBV4-3 and TRBJ1-2; the central 7 bases match TRBD1. This TCR derives from an older person with lung adenocarcinoma. The CDR3 region reads CASSSRTGPSYGYTF. The bases read TGCGCCAGCAGCTCCAGGACAGGACCCTCCTATGGCTACACCTTC.